The clone carrying this T cell receptor beta chain turned up a few times. CDR1 DFQATT and CDR2 SNEGSKA come from the germline V gene (reference sequence). Deletions cut 6 bases from V and 6 bases from J, with 15 bases between. The CDR3 loop spans 13 amino acids. A second PCR, run for roughly 6 to 11 cycles, used a sample-barcoded 5' primer plus a J-beta primer mix. The template-switch adaptor, which had 12 random nucleotides, put a tag on each cDNA molecule. TCRdb called the 5' RACE reads again in MiXCR, with one record for every CDR3 protein. The sample contains over 750,000 distinct CDR3 sequences, 25% of which appear only once. This entry belongs to a study of blood T cells in healthy people across ages. These data are also associated with another study on T cells of mothers and their children.

The sequenced sample consisted of blood. The clonotype originates from a boy younger than 18 in good health. The chain recombines TRBV20-1 with TRBJ2-1; the D gene is possibly TRBD2 (6 bases). The CDR3 DNA reads TGCAGTGCCGAGCGGGTCGATTCCAATGAGCAGTTCTTC. Protein product: CSAERVDSNEQFF.